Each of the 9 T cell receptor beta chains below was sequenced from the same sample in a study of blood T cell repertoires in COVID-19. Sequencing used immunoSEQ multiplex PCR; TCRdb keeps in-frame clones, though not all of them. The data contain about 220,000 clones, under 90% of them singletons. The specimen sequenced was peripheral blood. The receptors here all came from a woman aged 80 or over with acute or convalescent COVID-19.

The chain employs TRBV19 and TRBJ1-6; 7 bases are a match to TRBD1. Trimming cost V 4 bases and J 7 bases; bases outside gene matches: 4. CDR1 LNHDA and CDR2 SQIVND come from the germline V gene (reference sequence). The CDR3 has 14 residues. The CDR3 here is CASSTRDRNSPLHF. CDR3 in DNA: TGTGCCAGTAGTACGAGGGACAGAAATTCACCCCTCCACTTT.

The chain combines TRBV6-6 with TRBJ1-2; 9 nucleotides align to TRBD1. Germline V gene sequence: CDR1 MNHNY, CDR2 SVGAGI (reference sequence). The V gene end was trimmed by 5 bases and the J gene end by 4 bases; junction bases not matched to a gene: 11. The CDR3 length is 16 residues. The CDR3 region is CASSPTGGVSAYGYTF. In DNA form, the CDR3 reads TGTGCCAGCAGTCCCACAGGGGGCGTATCCGCCTATGGCTACACCTTC.

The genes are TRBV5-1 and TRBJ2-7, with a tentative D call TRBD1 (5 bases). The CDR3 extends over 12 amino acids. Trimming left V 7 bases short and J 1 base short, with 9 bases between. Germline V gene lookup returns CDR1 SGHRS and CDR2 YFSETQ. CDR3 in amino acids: CASSSGSYEQYF. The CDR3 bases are TGCGCCAGCTCTTCAGGGTCCTACGAGCAGTACTTC.

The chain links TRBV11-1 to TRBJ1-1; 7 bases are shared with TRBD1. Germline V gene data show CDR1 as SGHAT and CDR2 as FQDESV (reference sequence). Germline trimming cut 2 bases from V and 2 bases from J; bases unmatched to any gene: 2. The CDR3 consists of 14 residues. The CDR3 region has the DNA TGTGCCAGCAGCTTAAACAGGGGAAACACTGAAGCTTTCTTT. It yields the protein CASSLNRGNTEAFF. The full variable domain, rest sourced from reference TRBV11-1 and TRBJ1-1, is EAEVAQSPRYKITEKSQAVAFWCDPISGHATLYWYRQILGQGPELLVQFQDESVVDDSQLPKDRFSAERLKGVDSTLKIQPAELGDSAMYLCASSLNRGNTEAFFGQGTRLTVV.

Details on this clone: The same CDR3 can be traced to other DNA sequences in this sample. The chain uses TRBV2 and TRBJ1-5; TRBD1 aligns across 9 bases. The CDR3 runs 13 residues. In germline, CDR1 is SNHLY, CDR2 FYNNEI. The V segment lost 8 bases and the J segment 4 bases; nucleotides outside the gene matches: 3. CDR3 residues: CASSGTGNQPQHF. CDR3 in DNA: TGTGCCAGCTCCGGGACAGGGAATCAGCCCCAGCATTTT.

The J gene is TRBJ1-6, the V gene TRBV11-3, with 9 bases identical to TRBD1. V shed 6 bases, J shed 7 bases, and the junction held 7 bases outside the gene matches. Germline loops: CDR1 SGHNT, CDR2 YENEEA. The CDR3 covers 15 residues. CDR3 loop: CASRVTGGANSPLHF. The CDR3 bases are TGTGCCAGCAGGGTTACAGGGGGCGCGAATTCACCCCTCCACTTT.

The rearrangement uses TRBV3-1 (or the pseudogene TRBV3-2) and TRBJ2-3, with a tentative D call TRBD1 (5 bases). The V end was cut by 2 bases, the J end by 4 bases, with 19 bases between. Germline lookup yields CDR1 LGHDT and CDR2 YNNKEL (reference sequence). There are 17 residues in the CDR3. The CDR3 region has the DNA TGTGCCAGCAGCCAATTTAGCCCAGGGTTACGTCCAGATACGCAGTATTTT. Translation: CASSQFSPGLRPDTQYF.

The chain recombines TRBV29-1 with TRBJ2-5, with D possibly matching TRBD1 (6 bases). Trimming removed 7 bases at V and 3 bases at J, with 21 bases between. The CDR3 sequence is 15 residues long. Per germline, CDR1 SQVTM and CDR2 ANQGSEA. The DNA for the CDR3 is TGCAGCGCCGGGCCCTCCGACAGGACCGAAGAGACCCAGTACTTC. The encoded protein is CSAGPSDRTEETQYF.

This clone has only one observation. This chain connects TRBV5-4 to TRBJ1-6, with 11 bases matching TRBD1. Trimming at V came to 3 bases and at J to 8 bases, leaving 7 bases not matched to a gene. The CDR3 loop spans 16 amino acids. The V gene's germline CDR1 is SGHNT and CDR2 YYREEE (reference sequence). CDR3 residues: CASSSRTGGGDSPLHF. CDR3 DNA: TGTGCCAGCAGCTCCCGGACAGGGGGCGGCGATTCACCCCTCCACTTT.